The 21 T cell receptor beta chains below were found in one sample sequenced in a study of STAT5B mutations in CD4+ large granular lymphocyte leukemia. Clones were read by immunoSEQ multiplex PCR, and TCRdb kept only the in-frame ones, dropping some. Of 3,000 to 4,500 clones listed, 85% to 90% are singletons. Sequenced material: CD4+ T cells from blood buffy coats. The receptors derive from a human donor in good health.

This chain joins TRBV7-9 and TRBJ2-5; D might be TRBD1 or TRBD2, each matching 5 bases. Deletions cut 3 bases from V and 4 bases from J, with 21 bases between. Germline-derived CDR1 and CDR2 are SEHNR and FQNEAQ (reference sequence). The CDR3 consists of 17 residues. The CDR3 nucleotides are TGTGCCAGCAGCTTCCCATGGGGCCCTCAACGGGGAGAGACCCAGTACTTC. Protein: CASSFPWGPQRGETQYF.

The chain links TRBV4-3 to TRBJ2-3, with D possibly being TRBD2 (5 bases). This CDR3 contains 14 residues. With 5 bases removed from V and 8 bases from J, the gap between germline ends came to 17 bases. Germline V gene data show CDR1 as LGHNA and CDR2 as YSLEER. The chain's CDR3 is CASSSEERGSTQYF. Written as DNA, the CDR3 is TGCGCCAGCAGCTCAGAAGAACGGGGAAGTACGCAGTATTTT.

V gene TRBV6-5 combines with J gene TRBJ1-1, with TRBD1 as a possible D gene (5 bases). Trimming took off 5 bases at V and 5 bases at J, with 15 bases between the two ends. The CDR3 is 14 residues long. The germline V gene has CDR1 MNHEY and CDR2 SVGAGI. This chain's CDR3 is CASSQSGRWTEAFF. CDR3 DNA sequence: TGTGCCAGCAGTCAATCGGGGCGGTGGACTGAAGCTTTCTTT.

The V call is TRBV10-3, the J call TRBJ2-7; possibly TRBD2 for D (6 bases). V dropped 2 bases and J dropped 6 bases, with 14 bases sitting between them. Germline CDR1 ENHRY, CDR2 SYGVKD. The length of the CDR3 is 14 residues. The chain's CDR3 is CAISEGREVSEQYF. The DNA of the CDR3 is TGTGCCATCAGTGAGGGCAGGGAGGTGAGCGAGCAGTACTTC.

The chain carries TRBV28 and TRBJ2-7; D is perhaps TRBD1 (6 bases). CDR1 is MDHEN and CDR2 is SYDVKM in the germline V gene. V was shortened by 10 bases and J by 5 bases, with 21 bases between the two germline ends. CDR3 length equals 14 residues. Here the CDR3 reads CATGDTLPPNEQYF. The CDR3 nucleotides are TGTGCCACCGGGGACACACTACCTCCTAACGAGCAGTACTTC.

This clone appeared once. The rearrangement uses TRBV11-2 and TRBJ2-1, with 8 positions matching TRBD2. CDR1 and CDR2 from the germline V gene are SGHAT and FQNNGV. This CDR3 is 17 amino acids long. The V segment lost 5 bases and the J segment 6 bases; nucleotides outside the gene matches: 15. The CDR3 spells CASSRWTSPRGSNEQFF. The CDR3 bases are TGTGCCAGCAGCCGATGGACTAGCCCCCGAGGGAGCAATGAGCAGTTCTTC.

The chain links TRBV27 to TRBJ2-1; 7 nucleotides line up with TRBD2. The ends lost 3 bases at V and 2 bases at J; junction bases unmatched: 1. Germline V gene lookup returns CDR1 MNHEY and CDR2 SMNVEV (reference sequence). The CDR3 consists of 14 residues. The CDR3 sequence: CASSLRGTYNEQFF. The CDR3 bases are TGTGCCAGCAGTTTGCGGGGGACCTACAATGAGCAGTTCTTC.

This rearrangement joins TRBV4-1 to TRBJ1-6; weak D call: TRBD1 (6 bases). Deletions cut 1 base from V and 7 bases from J, with 17 bases between. Germline V CDR1 and CDR2: MGHRA, YSYEKL. The CDR3 consists of 17 residues. The CDR3 DNA follows: TGCGCCAGCAGCCAAGCCCCTCCGGGACACATCAATTCACCCCTCCACTTT. Residues: CASSQAPPGHINSPLHF.

Concerning this clone itself: Other DNA variants within this sample encode the same CDR3. The chain employs TRBV27 and TRBJ2-1; D possibly uses TRBD1 or TRBD2 (6 bases each). The CDR3 spans 18 residues. Germline V lookup: CDR1 MNHEY, CDR2 SMNVEV (reference sequence). Deletions cut 3 bases from V and 2 bases from J, with 20 bases between. CDR3 sequence: CASSFTWGASDTYNEQFF. The DNA for the CDR3 is TGTGCCAGCAGTTTTACCTGGGGGGCTAGCGATACCTACAATGAGCAGTTCTTC.

V is TRBV27 and J is TRBJ2-1, with 7 bases aligning to TRBD1. V lost 5 bases to trimming and J lost 1 base; unmatched junction nucleotides: 11. The CDR3 has 17 amino acids. Per germline, CDR1 MNHEY and CDR2 SMNVEV (reference sequence). CDR3 coding DNA: TGTGCCAGCAGTCCCTACTTAGGGGGCGATTCCTACAATGAGCAGTTCTTC. Translated, it gives CASSPYLGGDSYNEQFF.

The J gene is TRBJ2-3, the V gene TRBV27; D possibly corresponds to TRBD1 (6 bases). V shed 1 base and J shed 3 bases, with 14 bases lying between them. The CDR3 is 16 residues long. Per germline, CDR1 MNHEY and CDR2 SMNVEV (reference sequence). CDR3 amino acids: CASSLLGGQKTDTQYF. The CDR3 nucleotides are TGTGCCAGCAGTTTATTGGGCGGACAGAAAACAGATACGCAGTATTTT.

The genes are TRBV5-5 and TRBJ2-7; the D gene is possibly TRBD1 (5 bases). The V end lost 2 bases, the J end lost 1 base, and 10 bases lay between the germline ends. This CDR3 region has 14 residues. Germline values: CDR1 SGHKS, CDR2 YYEKEE (reference sequence). The CDR3 DNA sequence: TGTGCCAGCAGCTTTGGCTCAGGGTCCTACGAGCAGTACTTC. This encodes CASSFGSGSYEQYF.

V and J are TRBV29-1 and TRBJ2-2, with 11 bases lining up with TRBD1. This CDR3 has 14 residues. The V and J ends lost 8 bases and 5 bases, in that order; junction bases with no gene match: 7. Per the germline V gene, CDR1 is SQVTM and CDR2 is ANQGSEA. CDR3 DNA sequence: TGCAGCTTTGGGGACAGGGGGATTACCGGGGAGCTGTTTTTT. It yields the protein CSFGDRGITGELFF.

The DNA of the CDR3 is TGTGCCAGCAGCCTTCGGACAGGCTCCTACAATGAGCAGTTCTTC. Its protein product is CASSLRTGSYNEQFF. This sequence joins TRBV7-9 and TRBJ2-1; TRBD1 matches 7 bases. Trimming at V came to 5 bases and at J to 0 bases, leaving 4 bases not matched to a gene. CDR3 length: 15 amino acids. Germline CDR1 reads SEHNR; CDR2 reads FQNEAQ (reference sequence).

The rearrangement links TRBV9 to TRBJ2-6; 7 positions match TRBD2. Germline V gives CDR1 SGDLS, CDR2 YYNGEE. The length of the CDR3 is 14 residues. Trimming cost V 7 bases and J 4 bases; bases outside gene matches: 5. CDR3 amino acids: CASLGGDGANVLTF. The CDR3 nucleotides read TGTGCCAGCTTGGGGGGGGACGGGGCCAACGTCCTGACTTTC.

The chain has TRBV28 and TRBJ2-7; D is uncertain. The germline V and J ends were trimmed by 5 bases and 3 bases, with 17 bases remaining between them. Germline loops: CDR1 MDHEN, CDR2 SYDVKM. The CDR3 spans 15 residues. The CDR3 region has the DNA TGTGCCAGCAGTCTTTGGACGGCTACAAGCTACGAGCAGTACTTC. Translating it yields CASSLWTATSYEQYF.

This clone came up once. The chain carries TRBV2 and TRBJ2-3; D remains unclear. The V end lost 6 bases, the J end lost 7 bases, and 8 bases lay between the germline ends. This CDR3 has 11 residues. Germline CDR1 reads SNHLY; CDR2 reads FYNNEI. The CDR3 loop reads CASRISHTQYF. Written as DNA, the CDR3 is TGTGCCAGCAGAATTTCCCATACGCAGTATTTT.

V is TRBV6-5 and J is TRBJ1-1; D is perhaps TRBD1 (6 bases). The germline V gene has CDR1 MNHEY and CDR2 SVGAGI. This CDR3 is built from 13 residues. V was clipped by 5 bases and J by 0 bases, with 7 bases between them. CDR3: CASSAGVNTEAFF. The CDR3 DNA sequence: TGTGCCAGCAGTGCAGGGGTGAACACTGAAGCTTTCTTT.

This chain uses TRBV25-1 with TRBJ1-1; no firm D call. Germline V gene sequence: CDR1 MGHDK, CDR2 SYGVNS. Trimming took 3 bases from V and 0 from J, leaving 14 bases between them. This CDR3 spans 16 amino acids. This chain's CDR3 is CASSDDSFSMNTEAFF. The CDR3 region has the DNA TGTGCCAGCAGTGACGACTCCTTCAGCATGAACACTGAAGCTTTCTTT.

The rearrangement joins TRBV21-1 to TRBJ1-3. TRBV21-1 is shown as a pseudogene. The CDR3 runs 14 residues. The CDR3 reads CASSKVERGNTIYF. CDR3 sequence (DNA): TGTGCCAGCAGCAAAGTAGAGAGGGGAAACACCATATATTTT.

The J gene is TRBJ2-7, the V gene TRBV11-2; D call uncertain. Looked up from germline, CDR1 is SGHAT and CDR2 is FQNNGV. With 5 bases removed from V and 3 bases from J, the gap between germline ends came to 8 bases. The CDR3 is made up of 12 amino acids. In nucleotides, the CDR3 is TGTGCCAGCAGCCCTTCATTCTACGAGCAGTACTTC. Translation: CASSPSFYEQYF.